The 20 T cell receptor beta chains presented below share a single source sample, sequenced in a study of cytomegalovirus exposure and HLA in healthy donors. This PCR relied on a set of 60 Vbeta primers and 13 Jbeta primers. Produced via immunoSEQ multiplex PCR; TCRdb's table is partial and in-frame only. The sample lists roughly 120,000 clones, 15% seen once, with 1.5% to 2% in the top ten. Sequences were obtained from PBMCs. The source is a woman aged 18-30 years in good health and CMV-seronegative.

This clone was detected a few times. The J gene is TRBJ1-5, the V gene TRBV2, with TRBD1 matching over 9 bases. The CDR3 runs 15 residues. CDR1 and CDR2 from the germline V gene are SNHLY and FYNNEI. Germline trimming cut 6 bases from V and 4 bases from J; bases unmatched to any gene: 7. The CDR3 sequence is CASSIQDRGNQPQHF. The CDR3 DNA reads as TGTGCCAGCAGCATCCAGGACAGGGGTAATCAGCCCCAGCATTTT. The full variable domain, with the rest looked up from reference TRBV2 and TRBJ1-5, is EPEVTQTPSHQVTQMGQEVILRCVPISNHLYFYWYRQILGQKVEFLVSFYNNEISEKSEIFDDQFSVERPDGSNFTLKIRSTKLEDSAMYFCASSIQDRGNQPQHFGDGTRLSIL.

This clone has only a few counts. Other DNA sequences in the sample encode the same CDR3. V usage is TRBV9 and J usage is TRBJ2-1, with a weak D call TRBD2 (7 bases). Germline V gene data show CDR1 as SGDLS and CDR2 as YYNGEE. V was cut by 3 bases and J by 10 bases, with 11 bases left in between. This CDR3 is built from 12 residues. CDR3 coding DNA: TGTGCCAGCAGCGGGACTAGGGGGGAGCAGTTCTTC. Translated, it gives CASSGTRGEQFF. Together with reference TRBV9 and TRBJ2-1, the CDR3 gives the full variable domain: DSGVTQTPKHLITATGQRVTLRCSPRSGDLSVYWYQQSLDQGLQFLIQYYNGEERAKGNILERFSAQQFPDLHSELNLSSLELGDSALYFCASSGTRGEQFFGPGTRLTVL.

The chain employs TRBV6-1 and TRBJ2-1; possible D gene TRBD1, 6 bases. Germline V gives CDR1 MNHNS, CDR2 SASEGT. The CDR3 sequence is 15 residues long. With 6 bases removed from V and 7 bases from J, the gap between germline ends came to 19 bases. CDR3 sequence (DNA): TGTGCCAGCAGCGCGACAGGAGGCCTCGCTAATGAGCAGTTCTTC. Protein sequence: CASSATGGLANEQFF.

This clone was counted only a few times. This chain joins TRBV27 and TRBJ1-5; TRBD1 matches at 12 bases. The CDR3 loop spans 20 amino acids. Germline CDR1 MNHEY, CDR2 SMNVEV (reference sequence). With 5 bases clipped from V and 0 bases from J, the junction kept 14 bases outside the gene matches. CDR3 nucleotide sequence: TGTGCCAGCAGTCCAAAGTCGGGGACAGGGGGCCCTTATAGCAATCAGCCCCAGCATTTT. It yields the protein CASSPKSGTGGPYSNQPQHF.

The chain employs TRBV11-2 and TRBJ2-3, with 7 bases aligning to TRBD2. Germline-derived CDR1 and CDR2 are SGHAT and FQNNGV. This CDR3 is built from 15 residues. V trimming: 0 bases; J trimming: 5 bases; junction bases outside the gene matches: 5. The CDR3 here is CASSLDWVAGDTQYF. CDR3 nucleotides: TGTGCCAGCAGCTTAGATTGGGTAGCGGGAGATACGCAGTATTTT. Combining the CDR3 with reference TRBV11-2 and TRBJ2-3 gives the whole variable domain EAGVAQSPRYKIIEKRQSVAFWCNPISGHATLYWYQQILGQGPKLLIQFQNNGVVDDSQLPKDRFSAERLKGVDSTLKIQPAKLEDSAVYLCASSLDWVAGDTQYFGPGTRLTVL.

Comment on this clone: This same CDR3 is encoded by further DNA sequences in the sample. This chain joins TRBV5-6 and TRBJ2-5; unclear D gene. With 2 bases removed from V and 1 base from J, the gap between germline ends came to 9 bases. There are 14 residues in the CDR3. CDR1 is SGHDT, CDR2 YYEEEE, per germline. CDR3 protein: CASSFYTVQETQYF. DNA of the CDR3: TGTGCCAGCAGCTTTTACACAGTCCAAGAGACCCAGTACTTC. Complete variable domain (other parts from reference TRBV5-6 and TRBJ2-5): DAGVTQSPTHLIKTRGQQVTLRCSPKSGHDTVSWYQQALGQGPQFIFQYYEEEERQRGNFPDRFSGHQFPNYSSELNVNALLLGDSALYLCASSFYTVQETQYFGPGTRLLVL.

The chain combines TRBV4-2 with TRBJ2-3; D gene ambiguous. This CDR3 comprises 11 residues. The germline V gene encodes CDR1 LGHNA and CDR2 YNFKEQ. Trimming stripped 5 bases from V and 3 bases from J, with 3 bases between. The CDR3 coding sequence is TGTGCCAGCAGCTTAACAGATACGCAGTATTTT. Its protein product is CASSLTDTQYF.

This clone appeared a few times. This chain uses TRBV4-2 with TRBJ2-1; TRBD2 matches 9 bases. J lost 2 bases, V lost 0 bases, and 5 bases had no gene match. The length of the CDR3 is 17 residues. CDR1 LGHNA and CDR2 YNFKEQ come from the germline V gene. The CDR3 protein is CASSQDPPSGAYNEQFF. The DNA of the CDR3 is TGTGCCAGCAGCCAAGACCCCCCTAGCGGGGCCTACAATGAGCAGTTCTTC.

The CDR3 here is CASSPKTSGGYNEQFF. The CDR3 DNA reads TGTGCCAGCTCACCAAAAACTAGCGGGGGGTACAATGAGCAGTTCTTC. The chain joins TRBV18 to TRBJ2-1; 12 bases agree with TRBD2. The germline CDR1 and CDR2 sequences are KGHSH and LQKENI. The ends lost 2 bases at V and 4 bases at J; junction bases unmatched: 3. CDR3 length equals 16 residues.

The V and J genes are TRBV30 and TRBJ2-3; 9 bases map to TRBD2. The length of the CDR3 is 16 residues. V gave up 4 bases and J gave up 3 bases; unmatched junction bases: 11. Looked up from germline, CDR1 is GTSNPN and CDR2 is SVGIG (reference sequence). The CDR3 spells CAWKFAGGPSTDTQYF. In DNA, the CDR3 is TGTGCCTGGAAGTTCGCGGGGGGGCCTTCGACAGATACGCAGTATTTT.

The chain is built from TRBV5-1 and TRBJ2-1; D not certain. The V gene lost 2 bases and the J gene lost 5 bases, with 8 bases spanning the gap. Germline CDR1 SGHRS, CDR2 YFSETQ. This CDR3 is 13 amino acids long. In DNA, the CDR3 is TGCGCCAGCAGCTTTCGGTTAGACAATGAGCAGTTCTTC. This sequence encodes CASSFRLDNEQFF.

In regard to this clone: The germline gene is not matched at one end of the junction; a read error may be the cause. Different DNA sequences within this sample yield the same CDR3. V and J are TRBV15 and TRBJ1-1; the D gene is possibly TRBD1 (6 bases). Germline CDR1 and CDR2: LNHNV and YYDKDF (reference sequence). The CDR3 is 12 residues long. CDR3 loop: CATSRGDRRAFF. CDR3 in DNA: TGTGCAACCAGCAGAGGAGACAGGCGAGCTTTCTTT. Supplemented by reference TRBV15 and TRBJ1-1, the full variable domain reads DAMVIQNPRYQVTQFGKPVTLSCSQTLNHNVMYWYQQKSSQAPKLLFHYYDKDFNNEADTPDNFQSRRPNTSFCFLDIRSPGLGDTAMYLCATSRGDRRAFFGQGTRLTVV.

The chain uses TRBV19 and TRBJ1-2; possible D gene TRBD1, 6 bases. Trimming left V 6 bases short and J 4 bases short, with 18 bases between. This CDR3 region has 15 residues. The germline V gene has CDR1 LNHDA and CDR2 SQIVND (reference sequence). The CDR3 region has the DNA TGTGCCAGTAGCCCTGACAGGTCCTCCTTCTATGGCTACACCTTC. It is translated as CASSPDRSSFYGYTF.

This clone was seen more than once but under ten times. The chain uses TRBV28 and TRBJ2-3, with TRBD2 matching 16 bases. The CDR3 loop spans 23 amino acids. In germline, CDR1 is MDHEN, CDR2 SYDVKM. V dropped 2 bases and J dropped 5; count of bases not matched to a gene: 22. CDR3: CASSLGLQGDGTSGRARKDTQYF. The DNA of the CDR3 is TGTGCCAGCAGTTTAGGGCTACAGGGAGACGGGACTAGCGGGAGGGCCAGGAAAGATACGCAGTATTTT. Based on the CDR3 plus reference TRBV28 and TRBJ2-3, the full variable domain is DVKVTQSSRYLVKRTGEKVFLECVQDMDHENMFWYRQDPGLGLRLIYFSYDVKMKEKGDIPEGYSVSREKKERFSLILESASTNQTSMYLCASSLGLQGDGTSGRARKDTQYFGPGTRLTVL.

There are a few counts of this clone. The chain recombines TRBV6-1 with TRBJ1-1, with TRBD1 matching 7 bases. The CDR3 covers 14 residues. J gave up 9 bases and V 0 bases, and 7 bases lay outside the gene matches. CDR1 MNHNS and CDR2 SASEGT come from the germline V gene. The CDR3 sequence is CASSEAGQRVKAFF. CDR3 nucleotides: TGTGCCAGCAGTGAAGCGGGACAGAGGGTGAAAGCTTTCTTT.

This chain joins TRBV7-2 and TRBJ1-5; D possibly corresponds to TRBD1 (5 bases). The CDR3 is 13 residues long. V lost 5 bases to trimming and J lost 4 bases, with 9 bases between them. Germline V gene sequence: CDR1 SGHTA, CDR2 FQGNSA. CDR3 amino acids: CASSRSGNQPQHF. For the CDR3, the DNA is TGTGCCAGCAGCCGGTCAGGGAATCAGCCCCAGCATTTT. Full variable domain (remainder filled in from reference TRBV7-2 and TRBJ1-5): GAGVSQSPSNKVTEKGKDVELRCDPISGHTALYWYRQSLGQGLEFLIYFQGNSAPDKSGLPSDRFSAERTGGSVSTLTIQRTQQEDSAVYLCASSRSGNQPQHFGDGTRLSIL.

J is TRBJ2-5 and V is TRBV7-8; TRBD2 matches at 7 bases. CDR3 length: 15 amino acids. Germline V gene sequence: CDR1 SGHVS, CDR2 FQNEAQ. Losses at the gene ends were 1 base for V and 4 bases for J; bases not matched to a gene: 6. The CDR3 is CASSLDRGEGETQYF. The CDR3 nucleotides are TGTGCCAGCAGCTTAGACCGGGGGGAGGGAGAGACCCAGTACTTC. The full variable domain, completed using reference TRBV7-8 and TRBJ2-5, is GAGVSQSPRYKVAKRGQDVALRCDPISGHVSLFWYQQALGQGPEFLTYFQNEAQLDKSGLPSDRFFAERPEGSVSTLKIQRTQQEDSAVYLCASSLDRGEGETQYFGPGTRLLVL.

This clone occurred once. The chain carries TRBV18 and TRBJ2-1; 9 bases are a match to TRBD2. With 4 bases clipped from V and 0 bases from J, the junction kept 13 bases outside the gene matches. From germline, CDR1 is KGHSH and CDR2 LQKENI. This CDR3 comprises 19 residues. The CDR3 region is CASSRGLAGETSSYNEQFF. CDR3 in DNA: TGTGCCAGCTCACGGGGGTTAGCGGGAGAAACGAGCTCCTACAATGAGCAGTTCTTC.

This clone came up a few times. The DNA of the CDR3 is TGTGCCAGCAGCTTAAGTGAAGCGGGGGGGCCCTGGGAGACCCAGTACTTC. As protein: CASSLSEAGGPWETQYF. The gene calls are TRBV7-6 and TRBJ2-5, with 10 positions matching TRBD2. The CDR3 is 17 amino acids. V lost 2 bases, J lost 5 bases, and 11 bases stayed unmatched. Germline V gene lookup returns CDR1 SGHVS and CDR2 FNYEAQ.

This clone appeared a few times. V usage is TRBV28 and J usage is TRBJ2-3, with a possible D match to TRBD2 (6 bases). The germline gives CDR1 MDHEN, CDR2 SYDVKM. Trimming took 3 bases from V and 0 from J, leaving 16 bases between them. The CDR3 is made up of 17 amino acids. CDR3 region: CASSLRREQSSTDTQYF. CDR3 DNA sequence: TGTGCCAGCAGTTTGAGGCGGGAACAATCTAGCACAGATACGCAGTATTTT.